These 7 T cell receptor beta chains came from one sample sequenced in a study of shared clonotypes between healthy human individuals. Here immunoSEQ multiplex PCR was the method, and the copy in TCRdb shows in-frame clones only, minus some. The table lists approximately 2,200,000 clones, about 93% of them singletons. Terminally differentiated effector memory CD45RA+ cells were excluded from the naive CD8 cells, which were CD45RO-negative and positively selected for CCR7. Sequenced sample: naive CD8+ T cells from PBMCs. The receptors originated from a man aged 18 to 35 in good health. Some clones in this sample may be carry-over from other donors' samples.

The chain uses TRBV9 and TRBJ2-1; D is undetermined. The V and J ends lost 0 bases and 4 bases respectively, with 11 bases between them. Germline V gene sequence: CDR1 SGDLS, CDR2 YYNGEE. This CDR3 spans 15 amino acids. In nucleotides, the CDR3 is TGTGCCAGCAGCGTAGGGTGGGCAGAGTACAATGAGCAGTTCTTC. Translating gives CASSVGWAEYNEQFF. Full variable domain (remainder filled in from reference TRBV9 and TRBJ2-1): DSGVTQTPKHLITATGQRVTLRCSPRSGDLSVYWYQQSLDQGLQFLIQYYNGEERAKGNILERFSAQQFPDLHSELNLSSLELGDSALYFCASSVGWAEYNEQFFGPGTRLTVL.

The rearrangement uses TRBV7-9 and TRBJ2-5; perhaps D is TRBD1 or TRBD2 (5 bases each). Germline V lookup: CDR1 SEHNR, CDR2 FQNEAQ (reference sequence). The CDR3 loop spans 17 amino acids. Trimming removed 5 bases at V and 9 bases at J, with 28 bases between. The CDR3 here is CASSVKQIRDEQAAQYF. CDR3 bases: TGTGCCAGCAGCGTAAAGCAGATCCGGGACGAGCAAGCGGCCCAGTACTTC.

The CDR3 here is CASSPTSTDTQYF. As DNA, the CDR3 is TGTGCCAGCAGCCCCACTAGCACAGATACGCAGTATTTT. The chain combines TRBV7-3 with TRBJ2-3; no clear D gene. Germline V CDR1 and CDR2: SGHTA, FQGTGA. This CDR3 comprises 13 residues. The V gene lost 5 bases and the J gene lost 0 bases, with 6 bases spanning the gap.

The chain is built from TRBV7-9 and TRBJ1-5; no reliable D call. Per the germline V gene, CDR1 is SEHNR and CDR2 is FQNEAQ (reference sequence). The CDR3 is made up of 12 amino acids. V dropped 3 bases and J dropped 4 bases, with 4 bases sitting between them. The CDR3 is CASSFTNQPQHF. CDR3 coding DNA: TGTGCCAGCAGCTTCACAAATCAGCCCCAGCATTTT.

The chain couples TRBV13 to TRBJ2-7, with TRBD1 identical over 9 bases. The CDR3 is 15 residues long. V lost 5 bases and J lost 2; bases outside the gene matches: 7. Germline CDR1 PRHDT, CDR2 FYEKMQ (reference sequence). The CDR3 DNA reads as TGTGCCAGCAGCGGAGCCGGGACAGGGACCTACGAGCAGTACTTC. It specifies CASSGAGTGTYEQYF.

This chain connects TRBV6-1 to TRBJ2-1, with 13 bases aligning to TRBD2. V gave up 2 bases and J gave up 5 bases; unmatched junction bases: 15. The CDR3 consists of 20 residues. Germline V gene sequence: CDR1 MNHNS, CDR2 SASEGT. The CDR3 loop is CASSESLVLAGGPEDNEQFF. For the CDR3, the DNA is TGTGCCAGCAGTGAATCCCTCGTACTAGCGGGAGGGCCCGAAGACAATGAGCAGTTCTTC.

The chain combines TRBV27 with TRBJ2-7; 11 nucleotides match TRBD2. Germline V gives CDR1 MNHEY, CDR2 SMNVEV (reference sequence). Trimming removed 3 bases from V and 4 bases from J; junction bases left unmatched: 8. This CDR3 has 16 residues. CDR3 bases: TGTGCCAGCAGTTTCAATACCGGGACTAGCGGTTACGAGCAGTACTTC. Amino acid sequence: CASSFNTGTSGYEQYF.